This T cell receptor (beta chain) was found in a study of cytomegalovirus exposure and HLA in healthy donors. Study details: HLA-typed donors were the source of about 85 million unique TCRs held in an early data release.

Broader study findings: From TCR beta sequences, most subjects' HLA-A and HLA-B alleles were reportedly predicted accurately.

Comments on this clone: Antigen: not known.

The PCR ran on 60 Vbeta and 13 Jbeta primers. The protocol was immunoSEQ multiplex PCR, while the TCRdb copy is restricted to in-frame clones and leaves out a portion. Its table lists more than 55,000 clones. The V gene's germline CDR1 is SGHAT and CDR2 FQNNGV. The ends lost 4 bases at V and 5 bases at J; junction bases unmatched: 7. This CDR3 has 14 amino acids. The sample consisted of PBMCs. The V gene is TRBV11-2, the J gene TRBJ1-1, with TRBD1 matching over 7 bases. The sequence derives from a woman aged 35 to 49 in good health and CMV-seropositive. The CDR3 reads CASSYTGVYTEAFF. DNA of the CDR3: TGTGCCAGCAGCTATACAGGGGTATATACTGAAGCTTTCTTT. Filled out from reference TRBV11-2 and TRBJ1-1, the complete variable domain reads EAGVAQSPRYKIIEKRQSVAFWCNPISGHATLYWYQQILGQGPKLLIQFQNNGVVDDSQLPKDRFSAERLKGVDSTLKIQPAKLEDSAVYLCASSYTGVYTEAFFGQGTRLTVV.